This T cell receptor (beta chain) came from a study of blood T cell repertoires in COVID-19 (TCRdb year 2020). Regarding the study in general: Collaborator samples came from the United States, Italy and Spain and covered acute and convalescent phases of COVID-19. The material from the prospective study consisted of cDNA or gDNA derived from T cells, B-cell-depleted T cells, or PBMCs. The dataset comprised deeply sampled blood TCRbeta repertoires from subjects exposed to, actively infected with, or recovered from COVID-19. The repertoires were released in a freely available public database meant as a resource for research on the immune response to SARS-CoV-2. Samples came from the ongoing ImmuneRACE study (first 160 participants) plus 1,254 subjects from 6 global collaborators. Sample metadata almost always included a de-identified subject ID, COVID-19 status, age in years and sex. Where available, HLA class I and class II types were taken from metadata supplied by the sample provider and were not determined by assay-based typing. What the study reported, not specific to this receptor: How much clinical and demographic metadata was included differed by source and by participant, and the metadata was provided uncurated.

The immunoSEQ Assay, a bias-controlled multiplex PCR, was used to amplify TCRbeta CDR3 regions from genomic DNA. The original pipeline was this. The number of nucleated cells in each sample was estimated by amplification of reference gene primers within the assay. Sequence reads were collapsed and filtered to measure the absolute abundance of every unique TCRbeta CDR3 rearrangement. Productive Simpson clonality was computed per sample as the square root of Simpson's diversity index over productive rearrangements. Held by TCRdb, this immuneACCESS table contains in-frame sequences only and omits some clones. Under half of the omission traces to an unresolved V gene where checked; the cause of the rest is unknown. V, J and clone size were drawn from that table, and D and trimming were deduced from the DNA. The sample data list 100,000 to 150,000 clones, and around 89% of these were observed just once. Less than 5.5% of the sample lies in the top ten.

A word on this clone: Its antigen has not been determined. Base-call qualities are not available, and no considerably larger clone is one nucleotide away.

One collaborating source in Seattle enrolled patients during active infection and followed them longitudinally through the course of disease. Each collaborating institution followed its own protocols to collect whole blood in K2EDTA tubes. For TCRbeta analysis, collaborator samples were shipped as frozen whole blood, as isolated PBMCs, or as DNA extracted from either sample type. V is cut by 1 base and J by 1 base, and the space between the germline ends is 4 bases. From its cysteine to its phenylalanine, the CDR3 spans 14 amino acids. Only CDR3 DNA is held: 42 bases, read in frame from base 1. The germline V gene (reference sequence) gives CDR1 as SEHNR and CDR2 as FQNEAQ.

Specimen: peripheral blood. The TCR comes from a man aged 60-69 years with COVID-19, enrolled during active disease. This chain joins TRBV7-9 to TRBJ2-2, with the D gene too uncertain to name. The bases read TGTGCCAGCAGCTTAGGAGGGAACACCGGGGAGCTGTTTTTT. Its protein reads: CASSLGGNTGELFF.